This section outlines one T cell receptor (beta chain) sequence together with its context. These data belong to a study of blood T cells in healthy people across ages. Study at large: Template switching picked up about one barcoded beta molecule for each two T cells.

The authors ran a second PCR of roughly 6 to 12 cycles using a sample-barcoded 5' primer and a J-beta primer mix. MiXCR, applied by TCRdb to the 5' RACE reads, yields one record per CDR3 protein. The sample shows about 1.7 million distinct CDR3 sequences, 28% of them seen only once. Samples each yielded at least 5 micrograms of total RNA. CDR1 and CDR2 from the germline V gene are MDHEN and SYDVKM. This CDR3 is 13 amino acids long. The origin of this receptor is a woman in her 30s in good health. Material for sequencing was blood. The chain links TRBV28 to TRBJ2-7; D may be TRBD2 (7 bases). CDR3 DNA: TGTGCTAGCTCGCGGGGGCCACTCTGCGAGCAGTACTTC. As protein: CASSRGPLCEQYF.